Shown below are 28 T cell receptor beta chains from a single sample sequenced in a study of neurological immune-mediated disorders. Time point of the sample: longitudinal time-point 3. MiXCR was run by TCRdb on the 5' RACE reads, yielding one entry per CDR3 protein. The table lists about 45,000 distinct CDR3 sequences, around an eighth of them singletons, with over 10% in the top ten. Sequenced sample: PBMCs. The source of these receptors is a man aged 25-45 years in good health.

This clonotype has a count of ten or more. V gene TRBV12-3 or TRBV12-4 combines with J gene TRBJ2-2; D not resolved. The CDR3 spans 13 residues. The V end was cut by 6 bases, the J end by 6 bases, with 11 bases between. CDR3 coding DNA: TGTGCCAGCAGCTACGGCCCTCCCGGGGAGCTGTTTTTT. Translating it yields CASSYGPPGELFF.

Ten or more counts support this clonotype. The chain couples TRBV4-2 to TRBJ2-1, with D possibly matching TRBD2 (6 bases). V was cut by 5 bases and J by 0 bases, with 14 bases left in between. The CDR3 is made up of 16 amino acids. Looked up from germline, CDR1 is LGHNA and CDR2 is YNFKEQ. The CDR3 protein is CASSSSVSNSYNEQFF. The CDR3 nucleotides are TGTGCCAGCAGCTCTAGCGTTTCAAACTCCTACAATGAGCAGTTCTTC.

This sequence joins TRBV24-1 and TRBJ2-1, with 8 bases matching TRBD1. Germline V gene sequence: CDR1 KGHDR, CDR2 SFDVKD. V trimming: 7 bases; J trimming: 5 bases; junction bases outside the gene matches: 6. This CDR3 is 14 amino acids long. The CDR3 DNA sequence: TGTGCCACCAGCGGACAGGGTCCCAACAATGAGCAGTTCTTC. This encodes CATSGQGPNNEQFF.

This clonotype was detected many times. The chain has TRBV12-3 or TRBV12-4 and TRBJ2-1; the D gene is possibly TRBD1 (5 bases). CDR3 length equals 14 residues. V was trimmed by 3 bases and J by 5 bases, leaving 11 bases between them. The CDR3 DNA reads TGTGCCAGCAGTTTCCCAGGGCAACACAATGAGCAGTTCTTC. Translating it yields CASSFPGQHNEQFF.

This clonotype was seen repeatedly, ten times or more. The CDR3, as DNA: TGCGCCAGCAGCCCGGAGATCGTGAGGGCTGAAGCTTTCTTT. It is translated as CASSPEIVRAEAFF. The J gene is TRBJ1-1, the V gene TRBV5-1, with no clear D. The CDR3 is made up of 14 amino acids. Per germline, CDR1 SGHRS and CDR2 YFSETQ. The V end lost 4 bases, the J end lost 6 bases, and 16 bases lay between the germline ends. The full variable domain, with the rest looked up from reference TRBV5-1 and TRBJ1-1, is KAGVTQTPRYLIKTRGQQVTLSCSPISGHRSVSWYQQTPGQGLQFLFEYFSETQRNKGNFPGRFSGRQFSNSRSEMNVSTLELGDSALYLCASSPEIVRAEAFFGQGTRLTVV.

This clonotype was counted ten times or more. The chain employs TRBV20-1 and TRBJ1-6; possibly TRBD1 for D (6 bases). The V end lost 6 bases, the J end lost 6 bases, and 21 bases lay between the germline ends. CDR3 length: 16 residues. Germline CDR1 and CDR2: DFQATT and SNEGSKA (reference sequence). The CDR3 loop is CSALRMQGLSNSPLHF. The CDR3 DNA follows: TGCAGTGCCCTAAGGATGCAGGGGCTTAGTAATTCACCCCTCCACTTT.

This clonotype was seen repeatedly, ten times or more. The chain has TRBV6-2 or TRBV6-3 and TRBJ1-1, with TRBD1 matching 8 bases. The CDR3 covers 17 residues. CDR1 MNHEY and CDR2 SVGEGT come from the germline V gene. The junction had 10 bases not matched to a gene; V was cut back by 0 bases and J by 4 bases. The CDR3 spells CASSYSTKQGAPTEAFF. CDR3 nucleotides: TGTGCCAGCAGTTACTCTACTAAGCAGGGGGCGCCCACTGAAGCTTTCTTT.

This clonotype was counted a few times. This chain joins TRBV28 and TRBJ1-5, with D possibly matching TRBD1 (6 bases). Looked up from germline, CDR1 is MDHEN and CDR2 is SYDVKM. There are 16 residues in the CDR3. Trimming removed 7 bases from V and 2 bases from J, with 18 bases in between. The CDR3 nucleotides are TGTGCCAGCACCGGGGGGGGCTCTCAGCGCAATCAGCCCCAGCATTTT. It is translated as CASTGGGSQRNQPQHF.

This clonotype showed up many times. The chain combines TRBV15 with TRBJ2-6; D possibly corresponds to TRBD2 (5 bases). CDR1 LNHNV and CDR2 YYDKDF come from the germline V gene (reference sequence). The V end was cut by 6 bases, the J end by 0 bases, with 12 bases between. The CDR3 length is 16 residues. CDR3 amino acids: CATSPGLTSGANVLTF. CDR3 nucleotide sequence: TGTGCCACCAGTCCAGGACTCACCTCTGGGGCCAACGTCCTGACTTTC.

This clonotype has ten or more counts. The chain links TRBV5-1 to TRBJ2-3, with D perhaps TRBD2 (6 bases). Germline V lookup: CDR1 SGHRS, CDR2 YFSETQ. The germline V and J ends were trimmed by 3 bases and 0 bases, with 14 bases remaining between them. The CDR3 is 16 amino acids. The CDR3 DNA reads as TGCGCCAGCAGCTCAATGAATAGCGGAAGCACAGATACGCAGTATTTT. As protein: CASSSMNSGSTDTQYF.

This clonotype was detected ten times or more. This sequence joins TRBV7-2 and TRBJ1-5; 8 bases are a match to TRBD1. CDR3 size: 15 residues. Trimming removed 8 bases from V and 2 bases from J; junction bases left unmatched: 8. The V gene's germline CDR1 is SGHTA and CDR2 FQGNSA. The CDR3 region is CASAFQGAGNQPQHF. Written as DNA, the CDR3 is TGTGCCAGCGCATTCCAGGGGGCCGGCAATCAGCCCCAGCATTTT. Based on the CDR3 plus reference TRBV7-2 and TRBJ1-5, the full variable domain is GAGVSQSPSNKVTEKGKDVELRCDPISGHTALYWYRQSLGQGLEFLIYFQGNSAPDKSGLPSDRFSAERTGGSVSTLTIQRTQQEDSAVYLCASAFQGAGNQPQHFGDGTRLSIL.

This clonotype occurred many times. The CDR3 is CASSLGGGDGELFF. The CDR3 coding sequence is TGTGCCAGCAGCTTAGGGGGGGGCGACGGGGAGCTGTTTTTT. The chain has TRBV11-2 and TRBJ2-2; a possible D gene is TRBD2 (7 bases). The CDR3 contains 14 residues. In germline, CDR1 is SGHAT, CDR2 FQNNGV. With 1 base removed from V and 7 bases from J, the gap between germline ends came to 10 bases.

This clonotype was seen just once. The chain employs TRBV19 and TRBJ2-3; 13 nucleotides align to TRBD2. The germline V gene encodes CDR1 LNHDA and CDR2 SQIVND (reference sequence). The junction had 4 bases not matched to a gene; V was cut back by 4 bases and J by 0 bases. CDR3 length equals 17 residues. CDR3 in amino acids: CASSKGLAGPSTDTQYF. CDR3 DNA: TGTGCCAGTAGTAAGGGACTAGCGGGACCTAGCACAGATACGCAGTATTTT.

The chain links TRBV7-9 to TRBJ1-1; D not certain. Germline values: CDR1 SEHNR, CDR2 FQNEAQ (reference sequence). V was clipped by 0 bases and J by 3 bases, with 8 bases between them. The CDR3 spans 14 residues. The CDR3 DNA sequence: TGTGCCAGCAGCTTAGCGCAGCCCGACACTGAAGCTTTCTTT. Residues: CASSLAQPDTEAFF.

On this clonotype: One end of the junction varies from germline; a read error may be responsible. The chain is built from TRBV14 and TRBJ2-3; TRBD2 matches at 8 bases. Germline loops: CDR1 SGHDN, CDR2 FVKESK. The CDR3 covers 17 residues. The CDR3 loop reads CASSQDPVRTSTDTQYF. The CDR3 DNA is TGTGCCAGCAGCCAAGATCCCGTGAGGACTAGCACAGATACCCAGTATTTT.

This clonotype was detected ten times or more. The chain employs TRBV20-1 and TRBJ2-7; no clear D gene. V was trimmed by 2 bases and J by 2 bases, leaving 4 bases between them. The CDR3 is 11 residues long. Germline V lookup: CDR1 DFQATT, CDR2 SNEGSKA (reference sequence). The CDR3 protein is CSARSPYEQYF. In nucleotides, the CDR3 is TGCAGTGCTAGATCCCCCTACGAGCAGTACTTC.

The sample holds many counts of this clonotype. DNA for the CDR3: TGCGCCAGCAGCTTGGTTCTAGCGGGAGTCAACGACGAGCAGTACTTC. Translating gives CASSLVLAGVNDEQYF. This rearrangement joins TRBV5-1 to TRBJ2-7, with 10 bases fitting TRBD2. Germline loops: CDR1 SGHRS, CDR2 YFSETQ. The CDR3 runs to 16 residues. V shed 0 bases and J 5 bases; nucleotides not matched to a gene: 8.

The chain carries TRBV20-1 and TRBJ1-2, with D unclear. The CDR3 runs 16 residues. Looked up from germline, CDR1 is DFQATT and CDR2 is SNEGSKA (reference sequence). V was trimmed by 3 bases and J by 5 bases, leaving 22 bases between them. CDR3 in amino acids: CSARTTPRAGNYGYTF. In nucleotides, the CDR3 is TGCAGTGCTAGGACCACGCCCCGCGCTGGGAATTATGGCTACACCTTC.

This clonotype was counted at least ten times. For the CDR3, the DNA is TGTGCCAGCAGCTCCCGACAGACCCAAGAGACCCAGTACTTC. Residues: CASSSRQTQETQYF. This chain links TRBV7-8 with TRBJ2-5, with D maybe TRBD1 (5 bases). There are 14 residues in the CDR3. Trimming took 4 bases from V and 1 from J, leaving 10 bases between them. Germline loops: CDR1 SGHVS, CDR2 FQNEAQ.

The sample holds many counts of this clonotype. This rearrangement joins TRBV7-2 to TRBJ2-1; 12 nucleotides align to TRBD2. V dropped 5 bases and J dropped 0; count of bases not matched to a gene: 8. The germline V gene encodes CDR1 SGHTA and CDR2 FQGNSA. This CDR3 is built from 18 residues. This chain's CDR3 is CASSPGLAGKSSYNEQFF. CDR3 bases: TGTGCCAGCAGCCCTGGACTAGCGGGAAAGAGCTCCTACAATGAGCAGTTCTTC.

This clonotype was detected ten times or more. This chain joins TRBV24-1 and TRBJ2-1; TRBD2 agrees at 8 bases. Germline V CDR1 and CDR2: KGHDR, SFDVKD. Trimming removed 3 bases from V and 14 bases from J; junction bases left unmatched: 20. CDR3 length equals 17 residues. DNA for the CDR3: TGTGCCACCAGTGATCCCACGGGGGGCAGCGGGAGAATGTTTAAGTTCTTC. Translation: CATSDPTGGSGRMFKFF.

This clonotype was observed many times. This chain connects TRBV20-1 to TRBJ2-1, with 7 bases identical to TRBD2. This CDR3 contains 13 residues. After removal of 7 bases from V and 10 bases from J, the junction contained 13 bases not matched to a gene. Germline values: CDR1 DFQATT, CDR2 SNEGSKA (reference sequence). The CDR3 loop reads CSGSRGSLGEQFF. For the CDR3, the DNA is TGCAGTGGTAGCCGCGGGAGTCTCGGAGAGCAGTTCTTC.

This clonotype was detected many times. The gene calls are TRBV7-9 and TRBJ2-7; 10 bases agree with TRBD1. From germline, CDR1 is SEHNR and CDR2 FQNEAQ (reference sequence). Losses at the gene ends were 0 bases for V and 7 bases for J; bases not matched to a gene: 9. The CDR3 is 16 residues long. In nucleotides, the CDR3 is TGTGCCAGCAGCTTAGCCGGGACAGGGGCCCGCGGGGAGCAGTACTTC. Residues: CASSLAGTGARGEQYF.

The chain couples TRBV28 to TRBJ2-5; TRBD2 might be the D (6 bases). CDR1 and CDR2 (germline): MDHEN, SYDVKM. The CDR3 is 15 residues long. V lost 5 bases to trimming and J lost 4 bases, with 17 bases between them. This CDR3 is CASSPSRAGRETQYF. The CDR3 bases are TGTGCCAGCAGTCCATCCCGTGCGGGGAGAGAGACCCAGTACTTC.

The chain carries TRBV12-3 or TRBV12-4 and TRBJ2-7, with D unresolved. The CDR3 covers 12 residues. V dropped 5 bases and J dropped 3 bases, with 8 bases sitting between them. CDR3 region: CASSDTGYEQYF. The CDR3, as DNA: TGTGCCAGCAGTGACACGGGCTACGAGCAGTACTTC.

This clonotype was seen at least ten times. V usage is TRBV19 and J usage is TRBJ2-3, with 7 bases lining up with TRBD2. J lost 4 bases, V lost 7 bases, and 5 bases had no gene match. This CDR3 is built from 13 residues. Germline-derived CDR1 and CDR2 are LNHDA and SQIVND (reference sequence). The CDR3 region is CASKGLDSDTQYF. The CDR3 nucleotides read TGTGCCAGTAAAGGACTAGACTCAGATACGCAGTATTTT.

In its sample, this clonotype was seen many times. The chain joins TRBV6-5 to TRBJ2-1; TRBD2 aligns across 9 bases. The CDR3 contains 16 residues. V gave up 6 bases and J gave up 4 bases; unmatched junction bases: 10. CDR1 is MNHEY and CDR2 is SVGAGI in the germline V gene. This CDR3 reads CASRPPALAGYNEQFF. DNA of the CDR3: TGTGCCAGCAGACCCCCCGCCCTAGCGGGATACAATGAGCAGTTCTTC.

V gene TRBV12-3 or TRBV12-4 combines with J gene TRBJ2-1; 16 bases line up with TRBD2. The J segment lost 7 bases and the V segment lost 6 bases, leaving 12 bases of the junction unmatched. There are 18 residues in the CDR3. Written as DNA, the CDR3 is TGTGCCAGCAGCCTGGGACTAGCGGGGGGGCTTAGGGTGAATGAGCAGTTCTTC. Translated, it gives CASSLGLAGGLRVNEQFF.